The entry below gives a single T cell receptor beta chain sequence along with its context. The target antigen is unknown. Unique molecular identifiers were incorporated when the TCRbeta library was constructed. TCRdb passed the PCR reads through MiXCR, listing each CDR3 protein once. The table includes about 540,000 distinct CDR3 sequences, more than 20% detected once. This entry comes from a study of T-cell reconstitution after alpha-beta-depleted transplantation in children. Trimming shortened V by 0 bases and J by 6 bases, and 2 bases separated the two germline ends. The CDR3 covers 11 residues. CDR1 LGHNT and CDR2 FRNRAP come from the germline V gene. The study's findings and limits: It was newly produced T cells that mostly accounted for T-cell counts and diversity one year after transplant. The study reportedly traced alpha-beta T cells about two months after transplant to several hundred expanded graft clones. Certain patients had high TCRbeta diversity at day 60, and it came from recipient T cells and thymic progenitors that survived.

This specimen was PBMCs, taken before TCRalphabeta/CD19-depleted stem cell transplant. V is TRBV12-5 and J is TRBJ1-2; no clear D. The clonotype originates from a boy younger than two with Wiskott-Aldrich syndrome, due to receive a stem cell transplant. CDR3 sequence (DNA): TGTGCTAGTGGTTTGGTAAATGGCTACACCTTC. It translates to CASGLVNGYTF.